This T cell receptor (beta chain) originates from a study of T cell responses to AZD1222 COVID-19 vaccine. Regarding the study as a whole: Spike as a whole was targeted by vaccine-associated CD4 TCRs, dominant at 160-218 and 743-854. Donors were largely white British and mainly female; clonal diversity was possibly underestimated. Targeting of unmutated variant regions was reportedly seen in nearly half of spike-specific TCRs.

Here immunoSEQ multiplex PCR was the method, and the copy in TCRdb shows in-frame clones only, minus some. The profile shows some 150,000 clones, 90% of them singletons. With 5 bases clipped from V and 4 bases from J, the junction kept 11 bases outside the gene matches. Germline lookup yields CDR1 SGHTA and CDR2 FQGTGA. The CDR3 is 16 amino acids. As regards this clone: Its target is unknown.

This TCR was sampled from an adult in good health. The chain joins TRBV7-3 to TRBJ2-5, with 9 nucleotides matching TRBD2. The sequenced sample was peripheral blood, obtained on day 0 of AZD1222 vaccination. CDR3 nucleotide sequence: TGTGCCAGCAGCCCGAGACTAGCGGAAGTCGGAGAGACCCAGTACTTC. This translates into CASSPRLAEVGETQYF.